Below are 6 T cell receptor beta chains sequenced from a single sample in a study of human T cells and chemical hapten exposure. The time point was: pre-sensitization, week 0. Treatment noted: therapeutic diphenylcyclopropenone sensitization with weekly scalp DPC. TCRdb reanalysed the RACE reads using MiXCR and keeps one entry per CDR3 protein. The sample contains approximately 100,000 distinct CDR3 sequences, around 10% of which appear only once. The material was whole blood, obtained in connection with sensitization to the hapten diphenylcyclopropenone (DPC). Source of these receptors: a woman aged 45-59 years with alopecia areata. Some clones in this sample may be carry-over from other donors' samples.

The chain links TRBV4-3 to TRBJ2-5; TRBD2 aligns across 16 bases. The V gene's germline CDR1 is LGHNA and CDR2 YSLEER. The CDR3 contains 15 residues. With 8 bases clipped from V and 4 bases from J, the junction kept 4 bases outside the gene matches. The CDR3 bases are TGCGCCAGCGGGACTAGCGGGGGGGCCGTAGAGACCCAGTACTTC. Encoded protein: CASGTSGGAVETQYF.

As DNA, the CDR3 is TGTGCCAGCAGCCCCCTAAAGGGGACGAACACCGGGGAGCTGTTTTTT. Protein product: CASSPLKGTNTGELFF. This chain uses TRBV3-1 with TRBJ2-2; the D gene is possibly TRBD1 (5 bases). This CDR3 contains 16 residues. V gave up 4 bases and J gave up 0 bases, with 12 bases separating them. Germline CDR1 is LGHDT and CDR2 is YNNKEL (reference sequence). The full variable domain, rest sourced from reference TRBV3-1 and TRBJ2-2, is DTAVSQTPKYLVTQMGNDKSIKCEQNLGHDTMYWYKQDSKKFLKIMFSYNNKELIINETVPNRFSPKSPDKAHLNLHINSLELGDSAVYFCASSPLKGTNTGELFFGEGSRLTVL.

This clonotype was observed a handful of times. The chain joins TRBV4-3 to TRBJ1-2; TRBD1 matches 8 bases. Per germline, CDR1 LGHNA and CDR2 YSLEER. Trimming at V came to 4 bases and at J to 4 bases, leaving 11 bases not matched to a gene. The CDR3 loop spans 16 amino acids. In DNA, the CDR3 is TGCGCCAGCAGCCCTGGTACCAGGGGGCCAGGCTATGGCTACACCTTC. Protein: CASSPGTRGPGYGYTF.

The chain combines TRBV6-2 or TRBV6-3 with TRBJ1-5; 8 bases fit TRBD1. The germline V gene encodes CDR1 MNHEY and CDR2 SVGEGT. Trimming took 2 bases from V and 4 from J; bases not matched to a gene: 7. This CDR3 has 16 amino acids. The CDR3 nucleotides read TGTGCCAGCAGTTACGGACAGGGAAGGGTGAATCAGCCCCAGCATTTT. Translation gives CASSYGQGRVNQPQHF.

This clonotype was seen ten or more times. The V gene is TRBV5-4, the J gene TRBJ2-3; D perhaps matches TRBD2 (6 bases). Trimming shortened V by 0 bases and J by 0 bases, and 11 bases separated the two germline ends. The CDR3 runs 16 residues. The germline V gene encodes CDR1 SGHNT and CDR2 YYREEE (reference sequence). The CDR3 sequence is CASSLGSGTSTDTQYF. The CDR3 bases are TGTGCCAGCAGCTTGGGGTCCGGGACTAGCACAGATACGCAGTATTTT.

The chain is built from TRBV20-1 and TRBJ2-3; weak D call: TRBD2 (5 bases). Between the trimmed V and J ends, which lost 0 bases and 3 bases, there was a span of 16 bases. Germline V gives CDR1 DFQATT, CDR2 SNEGSKA (reference sequence). This CDR3 has 16 residues. CDR3 amino acids: CSARDPFGLPTDTQYF. In nucleotides, the CDR3 is TGCAGTGCTAGAGACCCTTTTGGACTGCCTACAGATACGCAGTATTTT.